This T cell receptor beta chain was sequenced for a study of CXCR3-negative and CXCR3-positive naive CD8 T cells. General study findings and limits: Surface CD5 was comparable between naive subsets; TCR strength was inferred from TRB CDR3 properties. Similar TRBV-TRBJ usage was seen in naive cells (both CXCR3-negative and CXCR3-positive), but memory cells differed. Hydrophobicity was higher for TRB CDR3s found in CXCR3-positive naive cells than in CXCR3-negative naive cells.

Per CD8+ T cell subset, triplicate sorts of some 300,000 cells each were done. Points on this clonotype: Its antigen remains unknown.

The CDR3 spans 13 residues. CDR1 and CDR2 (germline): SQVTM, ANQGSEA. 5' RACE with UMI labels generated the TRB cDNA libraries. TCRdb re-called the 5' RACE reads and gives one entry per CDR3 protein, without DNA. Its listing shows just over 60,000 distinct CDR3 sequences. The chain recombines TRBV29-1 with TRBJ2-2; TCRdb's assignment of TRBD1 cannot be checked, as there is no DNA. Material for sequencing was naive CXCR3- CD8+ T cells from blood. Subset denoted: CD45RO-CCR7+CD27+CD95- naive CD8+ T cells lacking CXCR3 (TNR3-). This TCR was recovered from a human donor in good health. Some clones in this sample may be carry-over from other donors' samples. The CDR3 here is CSVEQGHTGELFF.